Below, one T cell receptor (beta chain) is given with its context. This CDR3 comprises 13 residues. The junction had 5 bases not matched to a gene; V was cut back by 5 bases and J by 7 bases. The sample is drawn from a study of control samples from healthy donors and cancer patients. TCRdb's table, derived via immunoSEQ multiplex PCR, lists solely in-frame clones and lacks some. The sample consists of 150,000 to 180,000 clones, over 85% of them appearing once. The receptor comes from a middle-aged man in good health. This sequence joins TRBV12-3 or TRBV12-4 and TRBJ1-2, with 9 nucleotides matching TRBD1. Sequences were obtained from blood. CDR3 sequence: CASSPTGGGGYTF. The CDR3 region has the DNA TGTGCCAGCAGTCCCACAGGGGGCGGTGGCTACACCTTC.